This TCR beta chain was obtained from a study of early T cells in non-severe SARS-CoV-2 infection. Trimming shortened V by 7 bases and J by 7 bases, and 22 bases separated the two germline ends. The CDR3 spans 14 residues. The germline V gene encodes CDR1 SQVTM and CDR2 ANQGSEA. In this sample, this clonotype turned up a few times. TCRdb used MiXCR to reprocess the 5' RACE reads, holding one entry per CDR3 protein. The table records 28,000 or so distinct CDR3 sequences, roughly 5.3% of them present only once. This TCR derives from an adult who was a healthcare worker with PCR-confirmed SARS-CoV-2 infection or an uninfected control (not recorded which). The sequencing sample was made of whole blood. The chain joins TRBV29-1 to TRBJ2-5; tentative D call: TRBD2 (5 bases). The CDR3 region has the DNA TGCAGCGCCCAGAGAAGAGGGTTGGAAGGGACCCAGTACTTC. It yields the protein CSAQRRGLEGTQYF.